The T cell receptor beta chain described here comes from a study of spatial heterogeneity in lung cancer. Regarding time point: sample taken at primary tumor resection. Tumor, nontumor lung or frozen PBMC supplied whole RNA that was sequenced unsorted. Every TCR cDNA molecule bore a unique molecular identifier. A single record per CDR3 protein comes from TCRdb applying MiXCR to the 5' RACE reads. The sample has 43,000 or so distinct CDR3 sequences; roughly 7.1% are singletons. Germline CDR1 reads SSHAT; CDR2 reads FNYEAQ (reference sequence). This CDR3 is built from 15 residues. General study results and limits: Ubiquitous expanded tumor TCRs surfaced in blood more at resection than they did at follow-up.

This clonotype was seen many times. What it binds is not known. At one boundary the junction diverges from the germline segment, which might be a read error. Material: PBMCs, obtained at surgery. This TCR was sampled from a female donor with early-stage non-small cell lung cancer. The J gene is TRBJ2-5, the V gene TRBV7-7; TRBD2 matches at 7 bases. CDR3 sequence (DNA): TGTGCTAGCAGCACTCGACGGGACTACGGGGAGACCCAGTACTTC. Translating gives CASSTRRDYGETQYF.